The clone carrying this T cell receptor (beta chain) was counted a single time. The data are from a study of blood T cell repertoires in COVID-19. The data were produced by immunoSEQ multiplex PCR, yet TCRdb's version contains in-frame clones alone and is incomplete. The table lists fewer than 350,000 clones, 85% to 95% of them singletons. In germline, CDR1 is KGHSH, CDR2 LQKENI. There are 14 residues in the CDR3. V was clipped by 3 bases and J by 5 bases; unmatched bases: 4. The J gene is TRBJ2-7, the V gene TRBV18, with 10 bases matching TRBD1. Sequenced sample: PBMCs or T cells enriched from blood (not recorded which). The origin of this receptor is a man aged 40-50 years who had been exposed to COVID-19. Written as DNA, the CDR3 is TGTGCCAGCTCACCGGGACAGGGGACTAACGAGCAGTACTTC. The encoded protein is CASSPGQGTNEQYF.